The clone carrying this TCR beta chain has just one count. Per the study methods: Reference gene primer amplification gave estimated nucleated cell counts. The assay was immunoSEQ multiplex PCR, and TCRdb's table has in-frame clones only and misses some. V and J calls and clone size are as listed in that table; D and trimming were resolved from the DNA. Found here are fewer than 200,000 clones, approximately 77% of them singletons; the top ten hold over 15%. The data originate from a study of blood T cell repertoires in COVID-19. Study summary: Sources were T cells, B-cell-depleted T cells, or PBMCs; the material itself was cDNA or gDNA.

Recruitment covered about two dozen US areas and drew participants whose ages spanned roughly 18 to 100 years. Assignment of participants to cohorts was predicated upon participant-reported clinical history. This sequence was found in a man in his sixties who had recovered from COVID-19. Sequencing used PBMCs or T cells enriched from blood (not recorded which).

CDR3 sequence reads: CAWSPITVYQGAGVSPLHF. CDR3 DNA: TGTGCCTGGAGTCCAATAACCGTGTATCAAGGGGCGGGGGTCTCACCCCTCCACTTT. This chain joins TRBV30 and TRBJ1-6, with D possibly TRBD1 on 5 matching bases. In germline, CDR1 is GTSNPN, CDR2 SVGIG (reference sequence). Trimming took 2 bases from V and 10 from J, leaving 30 bases between them. CDR3 size: 19 residues.